These 21 T cell receptor beta chains originate from one sample sequenced in a study of shared clonotypes between healthy human individuals. The repertoire was sequenced with immunoSEQ multiplex PCR; TCRdb's copy has only in-frame clones and lacks some. The data hold around 1.5 million clones, with approximately 98% observed a single time. Sequenced: naive CD4+ T cells sorted from blood. Subset defined: CD45RA+ positively selected. The receptors derive from a young man in good health.

The chain carries TRBV4-3 and TRBJ2-7, with D perhaps TRBD2 (5 bases). With 0 bases removed from V and 0 bases from J, the gap between germline ends came to 9 bases. The V gene's germline CDR1 is LGHNA and CDR2 YSLEER. CDR3 length equals 15 residues. DNA of the CDR3: TGCGCCAGCAGCCAAGATGAGCGGAGCTCCTACGAGCAGTACTTC. It specifies CASSQDERSSYEQYF.

V and J are TRBV28 and TRBJ2-7; D is tentatively TRBD1 or TRBD2 (5 bases each). The length of the CDR3 is 15 residues. Germline V lookup: CDR1 MDHEN, CDR2 SYDVKM. Deletions cut 6 bases from V and 0 bases from J, with 15 bases between. CDR3 region: CASRDGTLSSYEQYF. CDR3 nucleotide sequence: TGTGCCAGCAGAGATGGGACGCTAAGCTCCTACGAGCAGTACTTC.

The genes are TRBV5-4 and TRBJ1-2, with D maybe TRBD1 (5 bases). Germline CDR1 reads SGHNT; CDR2 reads YYREEE (reference sequence). V shed 4 bases and J shed 0 bases, with 16 bases lying between them. This CDR3 has 16 residues. The CDR3 here is CASSPETARANYGYTF. Here the CDR3 DNA reads TGTGCCAGCAGCCCAGAGACAGCCCGCGCTAACTATGGCTACACCTTC. Filled out from reference TRBV5-4 and TRBJ1-2, the complete variable domain reads ETGVTQSPTHLIKTRGQQVTLRCSSQSGHNTVSWYQQALGQGPQFIFQYYREEENGRGNFPPRFSGLQFPNYSSELNVNALELDDSALYLCASSPETARANYGYTFGSGTRLTVV.

This sequence joins TRBV9 and TRBJ2-1; 13 nucleotides align to TRBD2. Germline V gene data show CDR1 as SGDLS and CDR2 as YYNGEE. This CDR3 is built from 18 residues. After removal of 5 bases from V and 5 bases from J, the junction contained 13 bases not matched to a gene. For the CDR3, the DNA is TGTGCCAGCAGTGTCAGGGAAATTACTAGCGGGAGGGACAATGAGCAGTTCTTC. The encoded protein is CASSVREITSGRDNEQFF. Combining the CDR3 with reference TRBV9 and TRBJ2-1 gives the whole variable domain DSGVTQTPKHLITATGQRVTLRCSPRSGDLSVYWYQQSLDQGLQFLIQYYNGEERAKGNILERFSAQQFPDLHSELNLSSLELGDSALYFCASSVREITSGRDNEQFFGPGTRLTVL.

The rearrangement uses TRBV5-1 and TRBJ2-1; 10 nucleotides agree with TRBD1. CDR3 size: 14 residues. Per the germline V gene, CDR1 is SGHRS and CDR2 is YFSETQ. V gave up 4 bases and J gave up 8 bases; unmatched junction bases: 6. The CDR3 DNA reads TGCGCCAGCAGCCGGGACAGGGGTCCCGATGAGCAGTTCTTC. Residues: CASSRDRGPDEQFF.

V gene TRBV5-5 combines with J gene TRBJ1-4; maybe TRBD1 (5 bases). V lost 4 bases to trimming and J lost 4 bases, with 8 bases between them. This CDR3 region has 13 residues. Per the germline V gene, CDR1 is SGHKS and CDR2 is YYEKEE (reference sequence). The CDR3 nucleotides are TGTGCCAGCAGCCGGGGCTTTAATGAAAAACTGTTTTTT. It translates to CASSRGFNEKLFF.

This clone occurred a few times. The genes are TRBV7-9 and TRBJ1-5; D is unclear. CDR1 SEHNR and CDR2 FQNEAQ come from the germline V gene (reference sequence). The CDR3 length is 13 residues. The ends were cut back, 6 bases at V and 5 bases at J, with 11 bases in the middle. The CDR3 region is CASSPRRDQPQHF. CDR3 in DNA: TGTGCCAGCAGTCCCCGACGGGATCAGCCCCAGCATTTT.

This clone was recorded once. V and J are TRBV18 and TRBJ1-3, with D uncertain. Germline V gives CDR1 KGHSH, CDR2 LQKENI. V was clipped by 0 bases and J by 7 bases, with 13 bases between them. The CDR3 has 15 amino acids. The CDR3 coding sequence is TGTGCCAGCTCACCACCGGCGGTCCTTGGTAACACCATATATTTT. This translates into CASSPPAVLGNTIYF.

This chain links TRBV27 with TRBJ2-7; 9 nucleotides agree with TRBD1. Germline values: CDR1 MNHEY, CDR2 SMNVEV (reference sequence). The CDR3 is 15 residues long. V was clipped by 4 bases and J by 6 bases; unmatched bases: 10. For the CDR3, the DNA is TGTGCCAGCAGTTCGTGGGACAGGGCATTTAGCGAGCAGTACTTC. It codes for CASSSWDRAFSEQYF.

The genes are TRBV29-1 and TRBJ2-5; D is undetermined. This CDR3 is 11 amino acids long. CDR1 and CDR2 (germline): SQVTM, ANQGSEA. V gave up 5 bases and J gave up 0 bases, with 4 bases separating them. CDR3 amino acids: CSVRYQETQYF. Written as DNA, the CDR3 is TGCAGCGTTAGATACCAAGAGACCCAGTACTTC.

V gene TRBV18 combines with J gene TRBJ2-1, with D unresolved. The CDR3 covers 15 residues. Germline-derived CDR1 and CDR2 are KGHSH and LQKENI. The V end lost 1 base, the J end lost 8 bases, and 15 bases lay between the germline ends. DNA for the CDR3: TGTGCCAGCTCACCACTTTCGGTTTCGGGTGATGAGCAGTTCTTC. This sequence encodes CASSPLSVSGDEQFF.

The chain uses TRBV5-1 and TRBJ2-1, with D perhaps being TRBD1 or TRBD2 (6 bases each). The CDR3 is 16 amino acids. V lost 4 bases to trimming and J lost 2 bases, with 16 bases between them. The V gene's germline CDR1 is SGHRS and CDR2 YFSETQ. The CDR3 reads CASSRTGGRAYNEQFF. DNA of the CDR3: TGCGCCAGCAGCCGTACCGGGGGCAGGGCCTACAATGAGCAGTTCTTC.

This clone was picked up one time. This rearrangement joins TRBV19 to TRBJ1-2; D is ambiguous. The CDR3 totals 15 residues. From germline, CDR1 is LNHDA and CDR2 SQIVND (reference sequence). Trimming shortened V by 4 bases and J by 2 bases, and 14 bases separated the two germline ends. The CDR3 DNA is TGTGCCAGTAGTAAATCCACCTTGGGCAACTATGGCTACACCTTC. Amino acid sequence: CASSKSTLGNYGYTF.

The rearrangement links TRBV28 to TRBJ2-7, with a weak D call TRBD1 (6 bases). Germline V gene sequence: CDR1 MDHEN, CDR2 SYDVKM. The ends were cut back, 4 bases at V and 0 bases at J, with 19 bases in the middle. The CDR3 length is 17 residues. For the CDR3, the DNA is TGTGCCAGCAGTTCCTACAGGGTGGCACCAACCTCCTACGAGCAGTACTTC. It is translated as CASSSYRVAPTSYEQYF.

This chain links TRBV27 with TRBJ2-7; either TRBD1 or TRBD2 may supply D (5 bases each). With 7 bases removed from V and 2 bases from J, the gap between germline ends came to 15 bases. CDR1 MNHEY and CDR2 SMNVEV come from the germline V gene (reference sequence). This CDR3 region has 14 residues. Here the CDR3 reads CASNGAAGTYEQYF. The CDR3 coding sequence is TGTGCCAGCAACGGGGCCGCCGGCACCTACGAGCAGTACTTC.

The chain is built from TRBV20-1 and TRBJ1-4, with D possibly TRBD1 on 5 matching bases. CDR1 and CDR2 from the germline V gene are DFQATT and SNEGSKA (reference sequence). V gave up 4 bases and J gave up 9 bases, with 9 bases separating them. This CDR3 is 11 amino acids long. In DNA form, the CDR3 reads TGCAGTGCTATTGGGGCAAAAAAACTGTTTTTT. Translating it yields CSAIGAKKLFF.

The rearrangement joins TRBV5-4 to TRBJ2-1; 12 nucleotides agree with TRBD2. The CDR3 is 15 amino acids. Germline loops: CDR1 SGHNT, CDR2 YYREEE (reference sequence). The ends lost 5 bases at V and 6 bases at J; junction bases unmatched: 6. CDR3 region: CASRKTSGSPNEQFF. The CDR3 region has the DNA TGTGCCAGCAGGAAGACTAGCGGGAGCCCCAATGAGCAGTTCTTC.

This clone has only one observation. The gene calls are TRBV6-5 and TRBJ2-5; D gene uncertain. The CDR3 has 15 amino acids. V was cut by 5 bases and J by 2 bases, with 15 bases left in between. Per germline, CDR1 MNHEY and CDR2 SVGAGI. In nucleotides, the CDR3 is TGTGCCAGCAGTCCCCCCGGAGCGTCACAAGAGACCCAGTACTTC. This translates into CASSPPGASQETQYF.

The genes are TRBV10-3 and TRBJ1-1, with TRBD1 identical over 9 bases. CDR1 is ENHRY and CDR2 is SYGVKD in the germline V gene. The junction had 5 bases not matched to a gene; V was cut back by 10 bases and J by 2 bases. The CDR3 is 13 residues long. DNA of the CDR3: TGTGCCAACCGACAGGGGGGAAACACTGAAGCTTTCTTT. Protein product: CANRQGGNTEAFF.

The J gene is TRBJ2-4, the V gene TRBV28; the D is unclear. Germline CDR1 and CDR2: MDHEN and SYDVKM. The V gene lost 5 bases and the J gene lost 7 bases, with 6 bases spanning the gap. The CDR3 is 11 residues long. The CDR3 coding sequence is TGTGCCAGCAGTGACCTGAACATTCAGTACTTC. Translated, it gives CASSDLNIQYF.

The chain links TRBV19 to TRBJ2-7; the D is unclear. The CDR3 spans 16 residues. The germline gives CDR1 LNHDA, CDR2 SQIVND (reference sequence). The germline V and J ends were trimmed by 6 bases and 3 bases, with 21 bases remaining between them. The CDR3 reads CASSPRDLVRIYEQYF. The CDR3 DNA reads as TGTGCCAGTAGCCCCCGAGATCTAGTAAGGATCTACGAGCAGTACTTC.